These 12 T cell receptor beta chains were sequenced from one sample in a study of blood T cell repertoires in COVID-19 (dated by TCRdb to about 2020). Libraries were built with the immunoSEQ multiplex PCR assay. Entries here come from immuneACCESS through TCRdb and include only in-frame sequences with V and J called. Some clones fail to appear in such tables; in the studies checked, an unresolved V gene covers under half of the shortfall, and the cause of the remainder is unknown. Counted in this sample were around 250,000 clones; approximately 82% of them appeared once. The ten largest clones represent 4.6% of the sample. Sequencing used peripheral blood. All receptors come from a man aged 60-69 years who had recovered from COVID-19.

This clone has only one observation. V is TRBV27 and J is TRBJ1-5; 10 nucleotides match TRBD1. This CDR3 is built from 15 residues. Germline V lookup: CDR1 MNHEY, CDR2 SMNVEV (reference sequence). The junction had 9 bases not matched to a gene; V was cut back by 5 bases and J by 8 bases. The DNA for the CDR3 is TGTGCCAGCAGTACAACCGGGACAGGGGAGAAGCCCCAGCATTTT. It is translated as CASSTTGTGEKPQHF.

V usage is TRBV5-1 and J usage is TRBJ2-7; maybe TRBD1 (5 bases). The CDR3 covers 14 residues. Trimming shortened V by 1 base and J by 7 bases, and 15 bases separated the two germline ends. Germline lookup yields CDR1 SGHRS and CDR2 YFSETQ. CDR3 protein: CASSLLAGQGEQYF. CDR3 coding DNA: TGCGCCAGCAGCTTGTTGGCAGGGCAGGGTGAGCAGTACTTC.

The J gene is TRBJ1-5, the V gene TRBV10-3; 9 bases align to TRBD1. The V gene end was trimmed by 10 bases and the J gene end by 6 bases; junction bases not matched to a gene: 4. Germline CDR1 and CDR2: ENHRY and SYGVKD. This CDR3 has 12 residues. The DNA for the CDR3 is TGTGCCAGCCGACAGGGGGGTCAGCCCCAGCATTTT. Residues: CASRQGGQPQHF.

This clone has only a few counts. The V gene is TRBV5-4, the J gene TRBJ2-7; 12 bases align to TRBD2. CDR1 is SGHNT, CDR2 YYREEE, per germline (reference sequence). The CDR3 has 16 amino acids. Germline trimming cut 4 bases from V and 5 bases from J; bases unmatched to any gene: 10. The CDR3 is CASSAIPGLAGNEQYF. The DNA for the CDR3 is TGTGCCAGCAGCGCTATACCGGGACTAGCGGGTAACGAGCAGTACTTC.

This sequence joins TRBV28 and TRBJ1-1; 9 positions match TRBD1. CDR1 is MDHEN, CDR2 SYDVKM, per germline. Losses at the gene ends were 1 base for V and 4 bases for J; bases not matched to a gene: 10. The CDR3 loop spans 17 amino acids. CDR3 region: CASSLFRTGVSGTEAFF. As DNA, the CDR3 is TGTGCCAGCAGTTTATTCCGGACAGGGGTGAGCGGCACTGAAGCTTTCTTT.

This sequence joins TRBV28 and TRBJ1-1, with D possibly matching TRBD1 (6 bases). CDR1 and CDR2 (germline): MDHEN, SYDVKM. The CDR3 is 16 residues long. The V and J ends lost 3 bases and 3 bases respectively, with 17 bases between them. The CDR3 region is CASSLPGQSGYTEAFF. For the CDR3, the DNA is TGTGCCAGCAGTTTGCCCGGACAGTCGGGGTACACTGAAGCTTTCTTT.

V gene TRBV4-2 combines with J gene TRBJ2-2; 12 bases align to TRBD2. This CDR3 comprises 17 residues. In germline, CDR1 is LGHNA, CDR2 YNFKEQ. Unmatched junction bases numbered 5, after V lost 0 bases and J lost 6 bases. CDR3 nucleotide sequence: TGTGCCAGCAGCCAAGACCGGACTAGCGGGGCCCCCGGGGAGCTGTTTTTT. Amino acid sequence: CASSQDRTSGAPGELFF.

V gene TRBV4-1 combines with J gene TRBJ2-7, with 7 bases matching TRBD2. The CDR3 consists of 14 residues. The V gene end was trimmed by 6 bases and the J gene end by 7 bases; junction bases not matched to a gene: 12. Germline CDR1 and CDR2: MGHRA and YSYEKL. The CDR3 protein is CASRGGVAAAEQYF. In DNA form, the CDR3 reads TGCGCCAGCAGGGGGGGGGTAGCAGCAGCGGAGCAGTACTTC.

The rearrangement links TRBV5-1 to TRBJ2-7, with TRBD1 matching 8 bases. Germline trimming cut 0 bases from V and 2 bases from J; bases unmatched to any gene: 4. CDR1 and CDR2 (germline): SGHRS, YFSETQ. This CDR3 has 15 residues. DNA of the CDR3: TGCGCCAGCAGCTTGGCGCGGGACAGGACCTACGAGCAGTACTTC. Protein: CASSLARDRTYEQYF. The whole variable domain, filled in from reference TRBV5-1 and TRBJ2-7, reads KAGVTQTPRYLIKTRGQQVTLSCSPISGHRSVSWYQQTPGQGLQFLFEYFSETQRNKGNFPGRFSGRQFSNSRSEMNVSTLELGDSALYLCASSLARDRTYEQYFGPGTRLTVT.

There are a few counts of this clone. CDR3 amino acids: CASSESRLAGGGNEQFF. The CDR3 DNA reads TGTGCCAGCAGTGAATCCCGACTAGCGGGGGGCGGGAATGAGCAGTTCTTC. This chain connects TRBV6-1 to TRBJ2-1; the match to TRBD2 covers 13 bases. J gave up 7 bases and V 2 bases, and 8 bases lay outside the gene matches. Per the germline V gene, CDR1 is MNHNS and CDR2 is SASEGT. The CDR3 consists of 17 residues.

The chain uses TRBV18 and TRBJ2-1, with D possibly matching TRBD2 (6 bases). CDR3 length equals 15 residues. From germline, CDR1 is KGHSH and CDR2 LQKENI. Trimming took off 1 base at V and 9 bases at J, with 16 bases between the two ends. This chain's CDR3 is CASSPLGGMGGEQFF. The CDR3 DNA follows: TGTGCCAGCTCACCACTTGGAGGTATGGGGGGTGAGCAGTTCTTC.

The J gene is TRBJ2-6, the V gene TRBV6-1; 7 bases fit TRBD1. The CDR3 is made up of 15 amino acids. Trimming removed 6 bases from V and 4 bases from J; junction bases left unmatched: 6. Germline V gene sequence: CDR1 MNHNS, CDR2 SASEGT. The CDR3 sequence is CASSSTGAGANVLTF. CDR3 sequence (DNA): TGTGCCAGCAGCTCTACAGGGGCCGGGGCCAACGTCCTGACTTTC.